This T cell receptor (beta chain) originates from a study of blood T cell repertoires in COVID-19. Overall study context: COVID-19 samples collected from the United States, Italy and Spain covered acute and convalescent phases. T cells, B-cell-depleted T cells, or PBMCs supplied cDNA or gDNA.

This CDR3 has 15 residues. V was pared by 8 bases and J by 0 bases, with 13 bases between. CDR1 and CDR2 from the germline V gene are SNHLY and FYNNEI. Per the authors' pipeline: Counts of nucleated cells, estimated from reference gene primer amplification, were obtained. This table comes from immunoSEQ multiplex PCR, and its TCRdb copy is limited to in-frame clones, with some not included. That table supplies the V and J calls and clone size; D and trimming were determined from the DNA. The sample has about 170,000 clones; around 87% are singletons. The material sequenced was peripheral blood. This chain links TRBV2 with TRBJ1-4, with D perhaps matching TRBD1 (6 bases). The receptor's source is a young man with active or convalescent COVID-19. This CDR3 reads CASGQGKATNEKLFF. CDR3 in DNA: TGTGCCAGCGGGCAGGGGAAAGCAACTAATGAAAAACTGTTTTTT.